The 27 T cell receptor beta chains below come from one sample, sequenced in a study of blood T cell repertoires in COVID-19. Sequencing was performed with immunoSEQ multiplex PCR; in TCRdb, only in-frame clones are kept and a portion is missing. This sample yields some 20,000 clones, of which approximately 86% are seen a single time; roughly 17% belongs to the top ten. The sequenced material came from peripheral blood. These receptors all stem from a man in his 70s with acute or convalescent COVID-19.

The genes are TRBV7-2 and TRBJ1-1; weak D call: TRBD1 (5 bases). The CDR3 loop spans 15 amino acids. Trimming removed 5 bases from V and 1 base from J, with 14 bases in between. CDR1 and CDR2 (germline): SGHTA, FQGNSA. For the CDR3, the DNA is TGTGCCAGCAGCCTGCAGACAACAGGGAACACTGAAGCTTTCTTT. It yields the protein CASSLQTTGNTEAFF. Looking up the rest from reference TRBV7-2 and TRBJ1-1 gives the full variable domain: GAGVSQSPSNKVTEKGKDVELRCDPISGHTALYWYRQSLGQGLEFLIYFQGNSAPDKSGLPSDRFSAERTGGSVSTLTIQRTQQEDSAVYLCASSLQTTGNTEAFFGQGTRLTVV.

The chain carries TRBV20-1 and TRBJ2-7, with TRBD2 identical over 12 bases. CDR3 size: 11 residues. CDR1 is DFQATT and CDR2 is SNEGSKA in the germline V gene (reference sequence). CDR3 loop: CGPSGRAEQYF. The CDR3 DNA reads TGCGGACCTAGCGGGAGGGCCGAGCAGTACTTC.

The rearrangement joins TRBV6-2 or TRBV6-3 to TRBJ1-1; perhaps TRBD1 as D (5 bases). V was clipped by 4 bases and J by 8 bases, with 14 bases between them. The V gene's germline CDR1 is MNHEY and CDR2 SVGEGT. This CDR3 region has 13 residues. The CDR3, as DNA: TGTGCCAGCAGTTCGACCAGGGCTCCCGAAGCTTTCTTT. Its protein product is CASSSTRAPEAFF.

In DNA form, the CDR3 reads TGCAGCGCTATGACAGGGTTCGGCACTGAAGCTTTCTTT. Amino acids: CSAMTGFGTEAFF. The chain joins TRBV29-1 to TRBJ1-1; 7 nucleotides line up with TRBD1. CDR3 length equals 13 residues. Germline loops: CDR1 SQVTM, CDR2 ANQGSEA. With 7 bases clipped from V and 4 bases from J, the junction kept 9 bases outside the gene matches.

The chain carries TRBV7-9 and TRBJ1-2; D is uncertain. Germline CDR1 and CDR2: SEHNR and FQNEAQ (reference sequence). This CDR3 spans 13 amino acids. Between the trimmed V and J ends, which lost 5 bases and 4 bases, there was a span of 11 bases. The chain's CDR3 is CASSGRERYGYTF. The CDR3 DNA is TGTGCCAGCAGCGGAAGGGAGCGCTATGGCTACACCTTC.

The chain employs TRBV5-1 and TRBJ2-5; 8 bases line up with TRBD1. V shed 4 bases and J 1 base; nucleotides not matched to a gene: 3. The CDR3 is made up of 14 amino acids. CDR1 SGHRS and CDR2 YFSETQ come from the germline V gene. CDR3 loop: CASSRGQGQETQYF. CDR3 in DNA: TGCGCCAGCAGCAGAGGACAGGGCCAAGAGACCCAGTACTTC.

The chain recombines TRBV5-4 with TRBJ2-3, with 8 bases identical to TRBD2. J gave up 0 bases and V 9 bases, and 3 bases lay outside the gene matches. The CDR3 length is 13 residues. Germline V gives CDR1 SGHNT, CDR2 YYREEE (reference sequence). CDR3 loop: CATSSGSTDTQYF. As DNA, the CDR3 is TGTGCCACGTCTAGCGGGAGCACAGATACGCAGTATTTT.

The V gene is TRBV6-6, the J gene TRBJ2-7; D is undetermined. Per the germline V gene, CDR1 is MNHNY and CDR2 is SVGAGI (reference sequence). The CDR3 runs to 14 residues. V lost 0 bases and J 0 bases, leaving 6 bases between the germline ends. CDR3 coding DNA: TGTGCCAGCAGTTACTCGAAAGCCTCCTACGAGCAGTACTTC. Translating it yields CASSYSKASYEQYF.

The chain employs TRBV11-2 and TRBJ1-4; maybe TRBD1 (6 bases). V lost 0 bases, J lost 6 bases, and 17 bases lay in between. The CDR3 has 17 amino acids. Germline CDR1 and CDR2: SGHAT and FQNNGV. CDR3 bases: TGTGCCAGCAGCTTAGATGGTCAGGCGGGGGCTCATGAAAAACTGTTTTTT. It yields the protein CASSLDGQAGAHEKLFF.

The chain links TRBV7-9 to TRBJ2-5, with TRBD2 as a possible D gene (6 bases). The CDR3 runs to 16 residues. Germline-derived CDR1 and CDR2 are SEHNR and FQNEAQ (reference sequence). V lost 5 bases and J lost 5, with 21 bases in between. The CDR3 coding sequence is TGTGCCAGCAGCCAAATATATGGGAGAGGAGGGGAGACCCAGTACTTC. The encoded protein is CASSQIYGRGGETQYF. Full variable domain (outside the CDR3, taken from reference TRBV7-9 and TRBJ2-5): DTGVSQNPRHKITKRGQNVTFRCDPISEHNRLYWYRQTLGQGPEFLTYFQNEAQLEKSRLLSDRFSAERPKGSFSTLEIQRTEQGDSAMYLCASSQIYGRGGETQYFGPGTRLLVL.

The chain couples TRBV7-3 to TRBJ2-7, with TRBD2 as a possible D gene (6 bases). The CDR3 loop spans 15 amino acids. Trimming shortened V by 4 bases and J by 5 bases, and 18 bases separated the two germline ends. CDR1 SGHTA and CDR2 FQGTGA come from the germline V gene. CDR3 DNA: TGTGCCAGCAGCTCCCGGAATGGCGGGAACGACGAGCAGTACTTC. Its translation is CASSSRNGGNDEQYF.

This clone was detected only once. This chain connects TRBV5-1 to TRBJ2-5; no clear D. This CDR3 is 16 amino acids long. Trimming pared 1 base from V and 2 bases from J, leaving 15 bases between. Germline V gene sequence: CDR1 SGHRS, CDR2 YFSETQ. The CDR3 coding sequence is TGCGCCAGCAGCTTGTCGCAGGCCCCTGCGCAAGAGACCCAGTACTTC. It translates to CASSLSQAPAQETQYF.

The chain joins TRBV14 to TRBJ1-4, with a weak D call TRBD1 (6 bases). Germline V gene data show CDR1 as SGHDN and CDR2 as FVKESK. The length of the CDR3 is 19 residues. The ends were cut back, 2 bases at V and 3 bases at J, with 22 bases in the middle. The chain's CDR3 is CASSQYQPRWGRANEKLFF. The CDR3 DNA is TGTGCCAGCAGCCAATACCAGCCGCGATGGGGGCGGGCTAATGAAAAACTGTTTTTT.

The chain employs TRBV11-2 and TRBJ1-2; D is unclear. Deletions cut 1 base from V and 4 bases from J, with 13 bases between. The CDR3 loop spans 15 amino acids. CDR1 SGHAT and CDR2 FQNNGV come from the germline V gene. The CDR3 DNA reads as TGTGCCAGCAGCTTAGCTACGGGAGGAAGCTATGGCTACACCTTC. It encodes CASSLATGGSYGYTF.

The chain joins TRBV5-1 to TRBJ2-5; D may be TRBD1 (5 bases). The V and J ends lost 0 bases and 2 bases respectively, with 11 bases between them. Germline V gene lookup returns CDR1 SGHRS and CDR2 YFSETQ. This CDR3 region has 15 residues. CDR3 nucleotides: TGCGCCAGCAGCTTGGCGGCAGGGTCACAAGAGACCCAGTACTTC. Its protein product is CASSLAAGSQETQYF.

The chain joins TRBV6-2 or TRBV6-3 to TRBJ2-7; 9 nucleotides line up with TRBD2. Germline assignment: CDR1 MNHEY and CDR2 SVGEGT. Trimming cost V 5 bases and J 2 bases; bases outside gene matches: 4. The CDR3 spans 14 residues. The CDR3 is CASSLREGPYEQYF. CDR3 nucleotides: TGTGCCAGCAGTCTGCGGGAGGGGCCCTACGAGCAGTACTTC.

V is TRBV19 and J is TRBJ1-5; TRBD1 aligns across 10 bases. This CDR3 region has 15 residues. The ends lost 7 bases at V and 5 bases at J; junction bases unmatched: 8. Germline V gene data show CDR1 as LNHDA and CDR2 as SQIVND (reference sequence). DNA for the CDR3: TGTGCCAGTACCCAAAGACAGGGGGCGGATCAGCCCCAGCATTTT. Amino acids: CASTQRQGADQPQHF.

V and J are TRBV3-1 (or the pseudogene TRBV3-2) and TRBJ2-5; 14 bases agree with TRBD2. This CDR3 contains 16 residues. Losses at the gene ends were 5 bases for V and 1 base for J; bases not matched to a gene: 3. Germline CDR1 and CDR2: LGHDT and YNNKEL (reference sequence). The CDR3 DNA sequence: TGTGCCAGCAGCGGGACTAGCGGGGGAATCCAAGAGACCCAGTACTTC. It is translated as CASSGTSGGIQETQYF.

This clone came up a few times. The CDR3 reads CASSLASVYGYTF. The CDR3 region has the DNA TGTGCCAGCAGCTTAGCATCGGTTTATGGCTACACCTTC. This chain uses TRBV7-8 with TRBJ1-2, with D unresolved. This CDR3 has 13 amino acids. Trimming removed 0 bases from V and 5 bases from J, with 7 bases in between. Germline values: CDR1 SGHVS, CDR2 FQNEAQ.

This clone was found once. The rearrangement links TRBV11-3 to TRBJ2-6; tentatively, D is TRBD2 (6 bases). The V end was cut by 5 bases, the J end by 0 bases, with 11 bases between. Germline V gene lookup returns CDR1 SGHNT and CDR2 YENEEA. There are 16 residues in the CDR3. The CDR3 here is CASSPGLSSGANVLTF. The CDR3 DNA follows: TGTGCCAGCAGCCCGGGACTCAGCTCTGGGGCCAACGTCCTGACTTTC.

The chain employs TRBV9 and TRBJ2-1, with 11 nucleotides matching TRBD1. J was trimmed by 3 bases and V by 0 bases; bases with no gene match: 2. The CDR3 is made up of 16 amino acids. CDR1 and CDR2 (germline): SGDLS, YYNGEE. The CDR3 nucleotides read TGTGCCAGCAGCGTAGATGGGACAGGGGGCTACAATGAGCAGTTCTTC. Protein product: CASSVDGTGGYNEQFF.

This clone showed up just once. The V and J genes are TRBV4-2 and TRBJ2-5, with D maybe TRBD2 (5 bases). V dropped 1 base and J dropped 5 bases, with 14 bases sitting between them. Germline CDR1 LGHNA, CDR2 YNFKEQ. The CDR3 is made up of 15 amino acids. CDR3 bases: TGTGCCAGCAGCCAAGGGGAGAGGACCACGGAGACCCAGTACTTC. Translating it yields CASSQGERTTETQYF.

The genes are TRBV7-3 and TRBJ1-2; 7 nucleotides line up with TRBD1. Losses at the gene ends were 4 bases for V and 4 bases for J; bases not matched to a gene: 9. The germline V gene encodes CDR1 SGHTA and CDR2 FQGTGA. CDR3 length: 15 amino acids. The CDR3 nucleotides read TGTGCCAGCAGCTCCGGGACAGAGACTCTCTATGGCTACACCTTC. Encoded protein: CASSSGTETLYGYTF.

The V gene is TRBV23-1, the J gene TRBJ2-7; TRBD1 is a possible D gene (6 bases). TRBV23-1 is an open reading frame whose function is uncertain. V was shortened by 11 bases and J by 1 base, with 12 bases between the two germline ends. CDR3 length: 12 amino acids. The CDR3, as DNA: TGCGCCCCGGGGACACCGTCCTACGAGCAGTACTTC. It is translated as CAPGTPSYEQYF.

V usage is TRBV7-3 and J usage is TRBJ1-1; TRBD1 is a possible D gene (5 bases). The CDR3 length is 15 residues. Trimming shortened V by 2 bases and J by 4 bases, and 14 bases separated the two germline ends. Germline loops: CDR1 SGHTA, CDR2 FQGTGA. The CDR3 DNA reads as TGTGCCAGCAGCTTAGATGCAGGGCCGGGCACTGAAGCTTTCTTT. Translating it yields CASSLDAGPGTEAFF.

This chain links TRBV6-4 with TRBJ1-2; D is undetermined. Trimming pared 2 bases from V and 4 bases from J, leaving 14 bases between. Germline loops: CDR1 MRHNA, CDR2 SNTAGT. This CDR3 has 15 residues. DNA for the CDR3: TGTGCCAGCAGTGACAGGTCCGGGTTCACCTATGGCTACACCTTC. Protein product: CASSDRSGFTYGYTF.

This clone was observed a single time. The rearrangement joins TRBV18 to TRBJ2-2; TRBD2 matches 7 bases. V lost 3 bases, J lost 4 bases, and 5 bases stayed unmatched. Per the germline V gene, CDR1 is KGHSH and CDR2 is LQKENI. The CDR3 runs to 15 residues. CDR3 coding DNA: TGTGCCAGCTCACCGAGAAGGGAGGGCACCGGGGAGCTGTTTTTT. This encodes CASSPRREGTGELFF.